This TCR beta chain appears in the sequencing data of a study of cytomegalovirus exposure and HLA in healthy donors. The PCR ran on 60 Vbeta and 13 Jbeta primers. Original analysis: In a later analysis, of 79 million or so unique beta chains, about 12 million appeared in at least two donors. Repertoires were generated with immunoSEQ multiplex PCR, while TCRdb's copy carries only in-frame clones and drops some. V, J and clone size are taken as reported in that table, and D and trimming were inferred from the DNA itself. The sample lists 200,000 to 300,000 clones; roughly 87% were seen once. A note on this clone: The antigen remains unidentified.

Study-wide results and caveats: Highly shared variants forming one cluster were likely a sequencing artifact.

The TCR comes from a woman in her thirties or forties in good health and CMV-seropositive. The sample consisted of PBMCs.

For the CDR3, the DNA is TGTGCCAGCACCCGGGACAGGGAGAATTCACCCCTCCACTTT. This gives the protein CASTRDRENSPLHF. V usage is TRBV28 and J usage is TRBJ1-6, with TRBD1 matching 9 bases. Trimming cost V 7 bases and J 7 bases; bases outside gene matches: 5. CDR3 length: 14 residues. CDR1 is MDHEN and CDR2 is SYDVKM in the germline V gene.